The rows below give T cell receptor beta chains drawn from one sample of a study of blood T cell repertoires in COVID-19. Repertoires were generated with immunoSEQ multiplex PCR, while TCRdb's copy carries only in-frame clones and drops some. Of 200,000 or so clones in the sample, approximately 80% were seen once. The specimen sequenced was peripheral blood. The receptors come from a woman of 80 years or more with COVID-19, enrolled during active disease. Both conserved end residues are part of each CDR3. A D gene is named only where the DNA matches it firmly. The listing skips clone size in some rows; elsewhere it reads once, few, many or a size class.

TRBJ2-4	TRBV2	.	.	TGTGCCAGCAGTGACTACATTCAGTACTTC	CASSDYIQYF
TRBJ1-2	TRBV18	.	.	TGTGCCAGCTCACCCTCGGGGCGGGGTAAAGACTATGGCTACACCTTC	CASSPSGRGKDYGYTF
TRBJ2-1	TRBV18	.	.	TGTGCCAGCTCACCAAATCGCGGGGACTACAATGAGCAGTTCTTC	CASSPNRGDYNEQFF
TRBJ2-5	TRBV29-1	TRBD2	.	TGCAGCGTTGACGGGGCGCCCGGGACTAGCGGGACCCAAGAGACCCAGTACTTC	CSVDGAPGTSGTQETQYF
TRBJ2-3	TRBV2	.	.	TGTGCCAGCAGTGTGATGATAAGAGGGGGGGATTATACGCAGTATTTT	CASSVMIRGGDYTQYF
TRBJ1-1	TRBV5-4	.	.	TGTGCCAGCAGCTTGGAAGGCAGGACTTACACTGAAGCTTTCTTT	CASSLEGRTYTEAFF
TRBJ2-7	TRBV28	TRBD2	.	TGTGCCAGCAGACCGGGACTAGCGGTTTTTGAGCAGTACTTC	CASRPGLAVFEQYF
TRBJ2-2	TRBV7-3	TRBD1	.	TGTGCCAGCAGCTCGACAGGGCTGACCGGGGAGCTGTTTTTT	CASSSTGLTGELFF
TRBJ2-1	TRBV2	.	once	TGTGCCAGCAGTGTAACGGGGAGTTCCTACAATGAGCAGTTCTTC	CASSVTGSSYNEQFF
TRBJ2-3	TRBV5-6	TRBD2	.	TGTGCCAGCAGCTTGAGGATGACGGGGGGTAGCACAGATACGCAGTATTTT	CASSLRMTGGSTDTQYF
TRBJ1-5	TRBV12-3/TRBV12-4	.	.	TGTGCCAGCAGTTTGATGGTTGGGCGGGCCCAGCATTTT	CASSLMVGRAQHF
TRBJ2-2	TRBV10-3	TRBD1	few	TGTGCCATCAGCTGGACAGGGGCCCTGGCCGGGGAGCTGTTTTTT	CAISWTGALAGELFF
TRBJ1-3	TRBV2	.	.	TGTGCCAGCAGTGAAGCGCGGGCGGGGGTCCCCATATATTTT	CASSEARAGVPIYF
TRBJ2-1	TRBV18	TRBD2	once	TGTGCCAGGTCACCACGGGGACTAGCGGGAGACAATGAGCAGTTCTTC	CARSPRGLAGDNEQFF
TRBJ1-1	TRBV16	.	.	TGTGCCAGCAGCCAACAGGGGACCACTGAAGCTTTCTTT	CASSQQGTTEAFF
TRBJ1-4	TRBV5-1	TRBD1	.	TGCGCCAGCAGCTTGTACGGGACAGGGACATTTGAAAAACTGTTTTTT	CASSLYGTGTFEKLFF
TRBJ2-3	TRBV27	.	.	TGTGCCAGCAGTTTTGGCAATCGCCCTGGAGATACGCAGTATTTT	CASSFGNRPGDTQYF
TRBJ2-7	TRBV7-8	TRBD2	.	TGTGCCAGCAGCCTGGGACTAGCAGACTACGAGCAGTACTTC	CASSLGLADYEQYF
TRBJ2-5	TRBV7-9	TRBD2	.	TGTGCCAGCAGCTGGGGACTAGCCCCGGAGACCCAGTACTTC	CASSWGLAPETQYF
TRBJ1-4	TRBV11-3	.	.	TGTGCCAGCAGCTTTCCAGGGTCGGATGAAAAACTGTTTTTT	CASSFPGSDEKLFF
TRBJ2-3	TRBV9	.	.	TGTGCCAGCAGCGGAAGGGGCGGCCGGCTTAGCACAGATACGCAGTATTTT	CASSGRGGRLSTDTQYF
TRBJ2-7	TRBV4-2	TRBD1	.	TGTGCCAGCAGCCCCTTATGGACAGGGACCGAGCAGTACTTC	CASSPLWTGTEQYF
TRBJ1-2	TRBV5-6	.	.	TGTGCCAGCAGCTTGGCCAGCTATGGCTACACCTTC	CASSLASYGYTF
TRBJ2-2	TRBV2	TRBD2	.	TGTGCCAGCACCTCTAGCGGGGACAACACCGGGGAGCTGTTTTTT	CASTSSGDNTGELFF
TRBJ1-4	TRBV9	.	.	TGTGCCAGCAGCCCTCAGGGGCAGGTACTGTTTTTT	CASSPQGQVLFF
TRBJ1-2	TRBV19	TRBD1	.	TGTGCCAGTAGTATAGAGCGGACAGGGAATAACTATGGCTACACCTTC	CASSIERTGNNYGYTF
TRBJ1-5	TRBV27	.	.	TGTGCCAGCAGGCTAGGGGGAGATCAGCCCCAGCATTTT	CASRLGGDQPQHF
TRBJ1-1	TRBV5-1	.	few	TGCGCCCGCAGGCCGGGGGGGAACACTGAAGCTTTCTTT	CARRPGGNTEAFF
TRBJ2-7	TRBV24-1	TRBD1	.	TGTGCCACCGGGACAGGGGGGATCTACGAGCAGTACTTC	CATGTGGIYEQYF
TRBJ1-2	TRBV29-1	.	.	TGCAGCGTTGAAGAAGGAATCGGCAGGGAGGAGACCTTC	CSVEEGIGREETF
TRBJ1-2	TRBV28	TRBD1	.	TGTGCCAGCAGTCCCGGACAGGGAATTTCTAACTATGGCTACACCTTC	CASSPGQGISNYGYTF
TRBJ2-7	TRBV2	TRBD2	.	TGTGCCAGCAGTGGCCTAGCGGGAGTCGAGCAGTACTTC	CASSGLAGVEQYF
TRBJ1-2	TRBV27	TRBD1	once	TGTGCCAGCAGAATCAGTACAGGGGTCGGCTACACCTTC	CASRISTGVGYTF
TRBJ2-7	TRBV27	.	.	TGTGCCAGCAGTTTACGGGTCAACGCCTACGAGCAGTACTTC	CASSLRVNAYEQYF
TRBJ1-6	TRBV12-5	.	once	TGTGCTAGTGGCTCAACAGGGATGAATTCACCCCTCCACTTT	CASGSTGMNSPLHF
TRBJ2-7	TRBV3-1/TRBV3-2	TRBD2	.	TGTGCCAGCAGCCCGCTAGCGGGGGTGTACGAGCAGTACTTC	CASSPLAGVYEQYF
TRBJ2-3	TRBV5-5	TRBD2	.	TGTGCCAGCAGCATTAGCGGGAGGGCCATAGATACGCAGTATTTT	CASSISGRAIDTQYF
TRBJ2-1	TRBV27	TRBD1	.	TGTGCCAGCAGTCACAGGACAGGGGGCTATAGGGAGCAGTTCTTC	CASSHRTGGYREQFF
TRBJ2-7	TRBV12-3/TRBV12-4	TRBD1	.	TGTGCCAGCAGTACCTGGACAGGGGAGGAGCAGTACTTC	CASSTWTGEEQYF
TRBJ2-7	TRBV27	.	.	TGTGCCAGCAGCCCGCTCCGGGTTTTCGAGCAGTACTTC	CASSPLRVFEQYF
TRBJ1-1	TRBV21-1	.	.	TGTGCCAGCAGCAAAGCGCCCAGGGTTCGCACTGAAGCTTTCTTT	CASSKAPRVRTEAFF
TRBJ2-3	TRBV5-6	.	.	TGTGCCAGCAGCTTTGACGGGACAGATACGCAGTATTTT	CASSFDGTDTQYF